Following are 23 T cell receptor beta chains from one sample sequenced in a study of CD8 T cells in Susac syndrome. Random hexamers were used to reverse transcribe roughly 0.5 to 1 ug of RNA. MiXCR, run by TCRdb on the immunoSEQ multiplex PCR reads, gives a single entry per CDR3 protein. The table records around 280,000 distinct CDR3 sequences, just over 90% of them present only once. The sequencing sample was made of CD4+ T cells from PBMCs. The receptors were sampled from a human donor with multiple sclerosis.

The V call is TRBV12-3 or TRBV12-4, the J call TRBJ2-2; 8 bases are shared with TRBD2. The length of the CDR3 is 15 residues. Trimming cost V 4 bases and J 8 bases; bases outside gene matches: 9. The CDR3 here is CASSWDSGVPGELFF. The CDR3 DNA reads as TGTGCCAGCAGTTGGGATAGCGGGGTGCCTGGGGAGCTGTTTTTT.

The chain couples TRBV12-3 or TRBV12-4 to TRBJ1-2; unclear D gene. This CDR3 has 13 amino acids. Trimming removed 8 bases from V and 6 bases from J, with 16 bases in between. The CDR3: CASALFEEHGYTF. In nucleotides, the CDR3 is TGTGCCAGCGCCCTATTTGAGGAGCATGGCTACACCTTC.

V gene TRBV2 combines with J gene TRBJ2-1, with 9 bases aligning to TRBD1. This CDR3 region has 18 residues. J lost 5 bases, V lost 6 bases, and 17 bases had no gene match. Germline V gives CDR1 SNHLY, CDR2 FYNNEI. The CDR3, as DNA: TGTGCCAGCAGACGCCTTACCCCGGGACAGGGCAGTGACAATGAGCAGTTCTTC. Its protein product is CASRRLTPGQGSDNEQFF.

The rearrangement joins TRBV27 to TRBJ2-7; TRBD1 matches at 7 bases. V gave up 5 bases and J gave up 9 bases; unmatched junction bases: 10. Germline values: CDR1 MNHEY, CDR2 SMNVEV (reference sequence). The CDR3 extends over 13 amino acids. As DNA, the CDR3 is TGTGCCAGCAGTGTCAACAGGGGATACTGGCAGTACTTC. This gives the protein CASSVNRGYWQYF.

This clonotype was picked up one time. The rearrangement links TRBV6-1 to TRBJ1-1; D gene ambiguous. The CDR3 has 15 amino acids. Germline values: CDR1 MNHNS, CDR2 SASEGT. V was pared by 2 bases and J by 5 bases, with 15 bases between. CDR3: CASSELFGGLTEAFF. The CDR3 nucleotides read TGTGCCAGCAGTGAACTATTCGGAGGGTTGACTGAAGCTTTCTTT.

This clonotype was seen only a few times. The chain has TRBV5-1 and TRBJ1-2, with D possibly matching TRBD1 (5 bases). The V end was cut by 0 bases, the J end by 8 bases, with 20 bases between. CDR3 size: 16 residues. Germline lookup yields CDR1 SGHRS and CDR2 YFSETQ. The CDR3 reads CASSLGLGPREYGYTF. In nucleotides, the CDR3 is TGCGCCAGCAGCTTGGGACTGGGACCGAGGGAGTACGGCTACACCTTC.

The J gene is TRBJ2-7, the V gene TRBV7-2; possibly TRBD1 or TRBD2 for D (6 bases each). Germline values: CDR1 SGHTA, CDR2 FQGNSA. Trimming took off 3 bases at V and 0 bases at J, with 15 bases between the two ends. The CDR3 is 16 amino acids. In DNA form, the CDR3 reads TGTGCCAGCAGCTTCGGGGGCGCGGGTCCCTCCTACGAGCAGTACTTC. Protein sequence: CASSFGGAGPSYEQYF.

V usage is TRBV10-3 and J usage is TRBJ2-3; D is uncertain. CDR1 is ENHRY, CDR2 SYGVKD, per germline. With 3 bases removed from V and 5 bases from J, the gap between germline ends came to 3 bases. This CDR3 contains 11 residues. The CDR3 DNA is TGTGCCATCAGTGACCGAGATACGCAGTATTTT. Amino acids: CAISDRDTQYF.

This sequence joins TRBV19 and TRBJ2-5; no clear D gene. Germline loops: CDR1 LNHDA, CDR2 SQIVND (reference sequence). The CDR3 covers 13 residues. V shed 5 bases and J shed 5 bases, with 12 bases lying between them. The DNA of the CDR3 is TGTGCCAGTAGTTACCGGGTCGTCGAGACCCAGTACTTC. Translating gives CASSYRVVETQYF.

The chain joins TRBV5-1 to TRBJ2-3; D perhaps matches TRBD2 (5 bases). In germline, CDR1 is SGHRS, CDR2 YFSETQ. Trimming removed 5 bases at V and 4 bases at J, with 17 bases between. This CDR3 has 15 residues. CDR3 in amino acids: CASSGIGGSPDTQYF. DNA for the CDR3: TGCGCCAGCAGTGGCATCGGTGGGAGTCCAGATACGCAGTATTTT.

The chain employs TRBV6-5 and TRBJ2-1; D gene uncertain. The CDR3 length is 15 residues. Between the trimmed V and J ends, which lost 6 bases and 2 bases, there was a span of 14 bases. CDR1 and CDR2 from the germline V gene are MNHEY and SVGAGI. This chain's CDR3 is CASSSTMGTYNEQFF. The CDR3 coding sequence is TGTGCCAGCAGCTCCACGATGGGCACCTACAATGAGCAGTTCTTC.

This chain connects TRBV3-1 to TRBJ2-2; 14 bases are shared with TRBD2. Germline CDR1 LGHDT, CDR2 YNNKEL (reference sequence). Trimming removed 4 bases from V and 6 bases from J; junction bases left unmatched: 10. The CDR3 is 18 residues long. CDR3 amino acids: CASSRSGLAGGVAGELFF. CDR3 coding DNA: TGTGCCAGCAGCCGTTCAGGACTAGCGGGAGGAGTGGCCGGGGAGCTGTTTTTT.

This clonotype came up once. The rearrangement joins TRBV3-1 to TRBJ2-3, with D possibly being TRBD2 (6 bases). Looked up from germline, CDR1 is LGHDT and CDR2 is YNNKEL (reference sequence). V was trimmed by 2 bases and J by 2 bases, leaving 14 bases between them. This CDR3 is 16 amino acids long. CDR3 residues: CASSQRGTSLTDTQYF. CDR3 coding DNA: TGTGCCAGCAGCCAACGGGGGACCTCCCTCACAGATACGCAGTATTTT.

The chain carries TRBV7-2 and TRBJ2-1; D gene unclear. Germline lookup yields CDR1 SGHTA and CDR2 FQGNSA. The CDR3 covers 14 residues. Trimming removed 2 bases from V and 0 bases from J, with 5 bases in between. The CDR3 spells CASSLMFSYNEQFF. The CDR3 region has the DNA TGTGCCAGCAGCTTAATGTTCTCCTACAATGAGCAGTTCTTC.

This clonotype appeared a few times. The gene calls are TRBV19 and TRBJ1-5; no clear D. The CDR3 contains 15 residues. Germline V CDR1 and CDR2: LNHDA, SQIVND (reference sequence). V dropped 3 bases and J dropped 0 bases, with 9 bases sitting between them. This CDR3 reads CASSIGGYSNQPQHF. CDR3 in DNA: TGTGCCAGTAGTATTGGCGGGTATAGCAATCAGCCCCAGCATTTT.

The V and J genes are TRBV27 and TRBJ2-5, with no clear D. CDR1 is MNHEY, CDR2 SMNVEV, per germline (reference sequence). V was cut by 4 bases and J by 4 bases, with 10 bases left in between. This CDR3 is 13 amino acids long. The CDR3: CASSSGSLETQYF. In DNA, the CDR3 is TGTGCCAGCAGTTCGGGCTCGCTAGAGACCCAGTACTTC.

The chain links TRBV30 to TRBJ2-6; D ambiguous. This CDR3 is built from 12 residues. Germline assignment: CDR1 GTSNPN and CDR2 SVGIG (reference sequence). V lost 8 bases and J lost 3, with 8 bases in between. The CDR3 spells CAQRGGANVLTF. CDR3 sequence (DNA): TGTGCCCAGCGTGGTGGGGCCAACGTCCTGACTTTC.

The rearrangement uses TRBV6-4 and TRBJ2-2, with D possibly matching TRBD1 (5 bases). The CDR3 is made up of 15 amino acids. Germline V gives CDR1 MRHNA, CDR2 SNTAGT. V gave up 0 bases and J gave up 4 bases, with 9 bases separating them. The CDR3 sequence: CASSDSRQGTGELFF. The DNA of the CDR3 is TGTGCCAGCAGTGACTCGAGGCAGGGCACCGGGGAGCTGTTTTTT.

This clonotype was seen once. This chain links TRBV6-5 with TRBJ2-6, with TRBD1 identical over 8 bases. Trimming took 2 bases from V and 0 from J; bases not matched to a gene: 9. The length of the CDR3 is 19 residues. Looked up from germline, CDR1 is MNHEY and CDR2 is SVGAGI. The CDR3, as DNA: TGTGCCAGCAGTTACACCAGGGGGACAGGAGCCTCTGGGGCCAACGTCCTGACTTTC. Residues: CASSYTRGTGASGANVLTF.

This clonotype was recorded a few times. The chain joins TRBV20-1 to TRBJ2-7; TRBD1 agrees at 8 bases. The junction had 5 bases not matched to a gene; V was cut back by 3 bases and J by 4 bases. The CDR3 is made up of 13 amino acids. CDR1 DFQATT and CDR2 SNEGSKA come from the germline V gene (reference sequence). The CDR3 bases are TGCAGTGCTAGGAGGGACAGGACGTACGAGCAGTACTTC. Amino acid sequence: CSARRDRTYEQYF.

This rearrangement joins TRBV24-1 to TRBJ1-6, with 8 nucleotides matching TRBD1. The CDR3 extends over 16 amino acids. The V segment lost 4 bases and the J segment 9 bases; nucleotides outside the gene matches: 10. In germline, CDR1 is KGHDR, CDR2 SFDVKD. The DNA of the CDR3 is TGTGCCACCAGTGACTCCGGGCAGGGGGCTAGTTCACCCCTCCACTTT. Translated, it gives CATSDSGQGASSPLHF.

The chain couples TRBV29-1 to TRBJ2-1; 7 nucleotides match TRBD1. V gave up 2 bases and J gave up 3 bases; unmatched junction bases: 4. The CDR3 extends over 14 amino acids. Per the germline V gene, CDR1 is SQVTM and CDR2 is ANQGSEA. This CDR3 reads CSVESAGGYNEQFF. Written as DNA, the CDR3 is TGCAGCGTTGAATCGGCAGGGGGCTACAATGAGCAGTTCTTC.

As concerns this clonotype: The junction departs from germline at one end; a sequencing error may be responsible. The chain joins TRBV7-9 to TRBJ1-3; D gene unclear. From germline, CDR1 is SEHNR and CDR2 FQNEAQ (reference sequence). The CDR3 spans 14 residues. The CDR3 bases are TGTGCCAGCAGCTTAACACCCTCTGAAAACACCATATATTTT. As protein: CASSLTPSENTIYF.